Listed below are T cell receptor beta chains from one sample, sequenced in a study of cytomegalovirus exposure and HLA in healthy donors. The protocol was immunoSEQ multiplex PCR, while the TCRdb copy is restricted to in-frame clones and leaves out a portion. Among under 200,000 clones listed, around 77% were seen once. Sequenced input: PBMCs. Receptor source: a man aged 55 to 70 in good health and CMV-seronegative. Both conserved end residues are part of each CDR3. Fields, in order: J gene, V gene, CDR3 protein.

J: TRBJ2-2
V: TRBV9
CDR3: CASSVARQGRTGELFF

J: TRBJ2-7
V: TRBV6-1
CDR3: CASSEGGGGFYEQYF

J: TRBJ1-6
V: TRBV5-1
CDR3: CASSLKEPFYNSPLNF

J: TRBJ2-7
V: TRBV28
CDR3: CASRSTGVDEQYF

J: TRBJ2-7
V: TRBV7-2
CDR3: CASSLGLPPYEQYF

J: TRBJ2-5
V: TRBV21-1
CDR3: CPQKSERETQYF

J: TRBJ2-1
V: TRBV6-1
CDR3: CASSERGGVQFF

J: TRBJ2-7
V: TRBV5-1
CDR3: CASSSNTGTGVYEQYF

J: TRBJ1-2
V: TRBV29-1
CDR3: CSVETGPGGYTF

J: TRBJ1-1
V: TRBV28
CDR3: CASSPEGHQDGTEAFF

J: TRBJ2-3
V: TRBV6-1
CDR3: CASSPTSGVGDTQYF

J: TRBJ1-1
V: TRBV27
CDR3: CASSPKGGRTEAFF

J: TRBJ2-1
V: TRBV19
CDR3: CASSGTSGTEQFF

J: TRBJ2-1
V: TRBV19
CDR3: CASGLRQDEQFF

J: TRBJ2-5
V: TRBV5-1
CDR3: CASSLVGQDFQETQYF

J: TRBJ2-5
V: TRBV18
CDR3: CASSRPGNCILGGSGETQYF

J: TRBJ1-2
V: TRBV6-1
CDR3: CASSESQGGGYTF

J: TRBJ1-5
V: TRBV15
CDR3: CATSLDSNQPQNF

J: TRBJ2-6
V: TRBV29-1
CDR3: CSVEGSSGANVLTF